This TCR beta chain was identified during a study of blood T cell repertoires in COVID-19. Study details: Samples representing acute and convalescent COVID-19 were sourced from the United States, Italy and Spain.

TCRdb keeps only in-frame clones here, not all; method: immunoSEQ multiplex PCR. Of some 35,000 clones in the sample, 83% were seen once. What was sequenced was peripheral blood. The clonotype comes from a man aged 50-60 years with acute or convalescent COVID-19.

The CDR3 loop is CASSRQEDYEQYF. CDR3 DNA sequence: TGTGCCAGCAGCCGACAGGAGGACTACGAGCAGTACTTC. The chain combines TRBV7-9 with TRBJ2-7; tentative D call: TRBD1 (6 bases). There are 13 residues in the CDR3. V lost 5 bases to trimming and J lost 3 bases, with 11 bases between them. Germline loops: CDR1 SEHNR, CDR2 FQNEAQ (reference sequence). Using reference TRBV7-9 and TRBJ2-7 for the parts outside the CDR3, the full variable domain is DTGVSQNPRHKITKRGQNVTFRCDPISEHNRLYWYRQTLGQGPEFLTYFQNEAQLEKSRLLSDRFSAERPKGSFSTLEIQRTEQGDSAMYLCASSRQEDYEQYFGPGTRLTVT.